The 25 T cell receptor beta chains given below trace back to one sample, sequenced in a study of blood T cell repertoires in COVID-19. Repertoires were generated with immunoSEQ multiplex PCR, while TCRdb's copy carries only in-frame clones and drops some. The top ten clones hold about 4% of a sample with over 200,000 clones, approximately 86% of them seen once. The source material was PBMCs or T cells enriched from blood (not recorded which). The receptors stem from a woman younger than 45 who had been exposed to COVID-19.

Only one count was recorded for this clone. The chain recombines TRBV7-4 with TRBJ2-3; 10 nucleotides match TRBD1. Germline trimming cut 6 bases from V and 3 bases from J; bases unmatched to any gene: 12. The CDR3 extends over 17 amino acids. Germline CDR1 and CDR2: SGHVT and SQSDAQ. In DNA form, the CDR3 reads TGTGCCAGCAGAGCACGACAGGGGGCGGCAATAACAGATACGCAGTATTTT. Translation gives CASRARQGAAITDTQYF.

This chain joins TRBV5-8 and TRBJ1-3; D perhaps matches TRBD1 (6 bases). Deletions cut 1 base from V and 2 bases from J, with 13 bases between. CDR3 length equals 16 residues. Germline CDR1 reads SGHTS; CDR2 reads YDEGEE. In DNA, the CDR3 is TGTGCCAGCAGCTTGTTTCTGGGGGCGGCTGGAAACACCATATATTTT. It yields the protein CASSLFLGAAGNTIYF.

This chain uses TRBV10-3 with TRBJ1-2, with 9 bases that match TRBD1. V shed 4 bases and J 6 bases; nucleotides not matched to a gene: 9. The CDR3 loop spans 15 amino acids. Germline V gene data show CDR1 as ENHRY and CDR2 as SYGVKD. CDR3 in amino acids: CAISVVQGAQNGYTF. The CDR3 DNA is TGTGCCATCAGTGTAGTACAGGGGGCGCAAAATGGCTACACCTTC.

V usage is TRBV6-5 and J usage is TRBJ2-2, with D hard to call. This CDR3 contains 14 residues. Per germline, CDR1 MNHEY and CDR2 SVGAGI. The germline V and J ends were trimmed by 2 bases and 4 bases, with 8 bases remaining between them. CDR3 DNA: TGTGCCAGCAGTTACAAGTTGGCCACCGGGGAGCTGTTTTTT. Protein sequence: CASSYKLATGELFF.

The rearrangement joins TRBV25-1 to TRBJ1-6; the D gene is possibly TRBD1 (5 bases). This CDR3 is built from 15 residues. The germline V gene encodes CDR1 MGHDK and CDR2 SYGVNS. Trimming removed 6 bases from V and 6 bases from J, with 15 bases in between. For the CDR3, the DNA is TGTGCCAGCAGCCTCGATTTCGGGGGTAATTCACCCCTCCACTTT. The encoded protein is CASSLDFGGNSPLHF. Variable domain in full (rest from reference TRBV25-1 and TRBJ1-6): EADIYQTPRYLVIGTGKKITLECSQTMGHDKMYWYQQDPGMELHLIHYSYGVNSTEKGDLSSESTVSRIRTEHFPLTLESARPSHTSQYLCASSLDFGGNSPLHFGNGTRLTVT.

This clone was seen just once. The chain combines TRBV7-9 with TRBJ1-4, with D perhaps TRBD1 (5 bases). Germline V CDR1 and CDR2: SEHNR, FQNEAQ (reference sequence). V dropped 7 bases and J dropped 4 bases, with 16 bases sitting between them. The CDR3 loop spans 15 amino acids. CDR3 nucleotides: TGTGCCAGCACCCGGGGGGAAGGGAATAATGAAAAACTGTTTTTT. This encodes CASTRGEGNNEKLFF.

The chain combines TRBV11-2 with TRBJ2-3; 7 nucleotides agree with TRBD2. Germline V gene lookup returns CDR1 SGHAT and CDR2 FQNNGV. V lost 3 bases, J lost 8 bases, and 8 bases stayed unmatched. The CDR3 is 14 residues long. The CDR3 protein is CASSFPGGWTTQYF. In DNA, the CDR3 is TGTGCCAGCAGCTTCCCCGGGGGGTGGACTACGCAGTATTTT.

The V call is TRBV7-2, the J call TRBJ2-7, with D possibly matching TRBD1 (6 bases). Germline values: CDR1 SGHTA, CDR2 FQGNSA. V shed 5 bases and J shed 3 bases, with 20 bases lying between them. The CDR3 is 16 amino acids. For the CDR3, the DNA is TGTGCCAGCAGCCTCGCGTTTGGGCAGGGGAGCTACGAGCAGTACTTC. Its translation is CASSLAFGQGSYEQYF. Drawing the rest from reference TRBV7-2 and TRBJ2-7, the complete variable domain is GAGVSQSPSNKVTEKGKDVELRCDPISGHTALYWYRQSLGQGLEFLIYFQGNSAPDKSGLPSDRFSAERTGGSVSTLTIQRTQQEDSAVYLCASSLAFGQGSYEQYFGPGTRLTVT.

The chain recombines TRBV9 with TRBJ2-7, with unresolved D. The ends were cut back, 0 bases at V and 2 bases at J, with 12 bases in the middle. The CDR3 sequence is 15 residues long. Per the germline V gene, CDR1 is SGDLS and CDR2 is YYNGEE. DNA of the CDR3: TGTGCCAGCAGCGTAGCGGCCTTAGCAACCTACGAGCAGTACTTC. The encoded protein is CASSVAALATYEQYF.

The chain recombines TRBV11-3 with TRBJ2-2; 8 bases agree with TRBD1. V shed 5 bases and J 6 bases; nucleotides not matched to a gene: 8. Germline CDR1 and CDR2: SGHNT and YENEEA. This CDR3 is built from 15 residues. The CDR3 coding sequence is TGTGCCAGCAGCAATGACAGGGGTGACGCCGGGGAGCTGTTTTTT. It yields the protein CASSNDRGDAGELFF.

This clone has just one count. The chain joins TRBV5-1 to TRBJ1-6; TRBD1 matches at 12 bases. V dropped 3 bases and J dropped 6; count of bases not matched to a gene: 1. This CDR3 is 15 amino acids long. Germline CDR1 reads SGHRS; CDR2 reads YFSETQ. CDR3 amino acids: CASSSGQGANSPLHF. CDR3 in DNA: TGCGCCAGCAGCTCGGGACAGGGGGCTAATTCACCCCTCCACTTT.

The CDR3 sequence: CASRRAGTGGLNEKLFF. The CDR3 bases are TGTGCCAGCAGAAGAGCCGGGACAGGGGGGCTTAATGAAAAACTGTTTTTT. The rearrangement uses TRBV2 and TRBJ1-4; 11 nucleotides line up with TRBD1. With 6 bases clipped from V and 4 bases from J, the junction kept 10 bases outside the gene matches. The germline gives CDR1 SNHLY, CDR2 FYNNEI. CDR3 length: 17 residues.

The DNA for the CDR3 is TGTGCCAGCAGTTTACTAGTCGGTCAGGGGCAGAACACTGAAGCTTTCTTT. It specifies CASSLLVGQGQNTEAFF. The chain links TRBV27 to TRBJ1-1; a weak D match, TRBD1 (6 bases). V lost 2 bases to trimming and J lost 1 base, with 17 bases between them. This CDR3 comprises 17 residues. Germline-derived CDR1 and CDR2 are MNHEY and SMNVEV (reference sequence).

As DNA, the CDR3 is TGTGCCAGCAGCTTGGCGTTAGACAGTAATTCACCCCTCCACTTT. Translation: CASSLALDSNSPLHF. V gene TRBV11-2 combines with J gene TRBJ1-6; D possibly corresponds to TRBD1 (5 bases). The V end lost 3 bases, the J end lost 6 bases, and 12 bases lay between the germline ends. CDR3 length: 15 amino acids. CDR1 and CDR2 from the germline V gene are SGHAT and FQNNGV.

The rearrangement links TRBV9 to TRBJ1-4; tentatively, D is TRBD1 (5 bases). Germline V gene lookup returns CDR1 SGDLS and CDR2 YYNGEE. With 0 bases removed from V and 8 bases from J, the gap between germline ends came to 11 bases. The CDR3 extends over 14 amino acids. The CDR3 bases are TGTGCCAGCAGCGTAGATCAGGGTGCGGAAAAACTGTTTTTT. Protein product: CASSVDQGAEKLFF.

The gene calls are TRBV6-5 and TRBJ1-6, with D hard to call. This CDR3 comprises 16 residues. The germline CDR1 and CDR2 sequences are MNHEY and SVGAGI. The V gene lost 0 bases and the J gene lost 9 bases, with 15 bases spanning the gap. The DNA for the CDR3 is TGTGCCAGCAGTTACTCGTTGGTACTCGGAGGTTCACCCCTCCACTTT. Its protein product is CASSYSLVLGGSPLHF.

The chain has TRBV4-2 and TRBJ1-1; the match to TRBD1 covers 9 bases. The CDR3 loop spans 13 amino acids. CDR1 LGHNA and CDR2 YNFKEQ come from the germline V gene. The V and J ends lost 7 bases and 5 bases, in that order; junction bases with no gene match: 5. The CDR3 spells CASTRQGETEAFF. The CDR3 bases are TGTGCCAGCACCAGACAGGGGGAGACTGAAGCTTTCTTT.

The chain links TRBV6-1 to TRBJ2-3; 11 bases map to TRBD2. The V and J ends lost 3 bases and 4 bases, in that order; junction bases with no gene match: 3. CDR1 is MNHNS, CDR2 SASEGT, per germline. CDR3 length: 15 amino acids. The CDR3 nucleotides read TGTGCCAGCAGTGATCTAGCGGGGGGAGCAGATACGCAGTATTTT. Protein: CASSDLAGGADTQYF.

In this sample, this clone turned up a few times. The chain couples TRBV2 to TRBJ1-5; D unresolved. V lost 6 bases, J lost 6 bases, and 24 bases lay in between. Germline V gene sequence: CDR1 SNHLY, CDR2 FYNNEI. The CDR3 is 17 residues long. The CDR3 nucleotides read TGTGCCAGCAGGAGTGTCGCAGGCGGACTATTTATTCAGCCCCAGCATTTT. Its translation is CASRSVAGGLFIQPQHF.

This chain uses TRBV24-1 with TRBJ2-2, with TRBD1 identical over 12 bases. Trimming cost V 5 bases and J 4 bases; bases outside gene matches: 10. The CDR3 loop spans 18 amino acids. Germline V gene lookup returns CDR1 KGHDR and CDR2 SFDVKD. In nucleotides, the CDR3 is TGTGCCACCAGTGTGGGTCCCCGGGACAGGGGGCCCACCGGGGAGCTGTTTTTT. This codes for CATSVGPRDRGPTGELFF.

V usage is TRBV9 and J usage is TRBJ2-2; TRBD1 is a possible D gene (5 bases). The CDR3 has 15 residues. Germline V gene lookup returns CDR1 SGDLS and CDR2 YYNGEE. Trimming left V 0 bases short and J 3 bases short, with 9 bases between. This chain's CDR3 is CASSVGGGDTGELFF. Here the CDR3 DNA reads TGTGCCAGCAGCGTAGGGGGCGGTGACACCGGGGAGCTGTTTTTT. Combining the CDR3 with reference TRBV9 and TRBJ2-2 gives the whole variable domain DSGVTQTPKHLITATGQRVTLRCSPRSGDLSVYWYQQSLDQGLQFLIQYYNGEERAKGNILERFSAQQFPDLHSELNLSSLELGDSALYFCASSVGGGDTGELFFGEGSRLTVL.

This chain uses TRBV29-1 with TRBJ2-7; D may be TRBD1 or TRBD2 (5 bases each). Trimming pared 7 bases from V and 2 bases from J, leaving 21 bases between. Germline V gene sequence: CDR1 SQVTM, CDR2 ANQGSEA. The CDR3 runs to 15 residues. CDR3 sequence (DNA): TGCAGCGCTAGCACTCAGACAGCCAGTCCCTACGAGCAGTACTTC. Translating gives CSASTQTASPYEQYF.

This rearrangement joins TRBV23-1 to TRBJ1-4; D remains ambiguous. TRBV23-1 is an ORF, with its function uncertain. CDR3 size: 12 residues. V was pared by 0 bases and J by 7 bases, with 3 bases between. Here the CDR3 DNA reads TGCGCCAGCAGTCAATCCGGTGAAAAACTGTTTTTT. It encodes CASSQSGEKLFF.

This chain links TRBV10-2 with TRBJ1-1; unclear D gene. V was trimmed by 6 bases and J by 1 base, leaving 12 bases between them. CDR1 WSHSY and CDR2 SAAADI come from the germline V gene. The CDR3 is made up of 14 amino acids. CDR3 nucleotides: TGCGCCAGCAGCAACCTAGGAAGGAACACTGAAGCTTTCTTT. This encodes CASSNLGRNTEAFF.

This chain links TRBV11-3 with TRBJ1-1; tentatively, D is TRBD1 (6 bases). The germline gives CDR1 SGHNT, CDR2 YENEEA. The CDR3 sequence is 13 residues long. Trimming shortened V by 4 bases and J by 8 bases, and 14 bases separated the two germline ends. The chain's CDR3 is CASSSSTGPEAFF. CDR3 nucleotide sequence: TGTGCCAGCAGCTCTTCGACAGGACCAGAAGCTTTCTTT. Full variable domain (outside the CDR3, taken from reference TRBV11-3 and TRBJ1-1): EAGVVQSPRYKIIEKKQPVAFWCNPISGHNTLYWYLQNLGQGPELLIRYENEEAVDDSQLPKDRFSAERLKGVDSTLKIQPAELGDSAVYLCASSSSTGPEAFFGQGTRLTVV.